Detailed here is one T cell receptor (beta chain). This record belongs to a study of CD8+ T cells in alopecia areata. The CDR3 spans 14 residues. Per the germline V gene, CDR1 is KGHSH and CDR2 is LQKENI. Trimming cost V 4 bases and J 4 bases, with 13 bases left between them. Isolated RNA was reverse transcribed into cDNA used as the sequencing template. The method was immunoSEQ multiplex PCR; TCRdb's version includes in-frame clones alone and lacks a portion of them. The sample consists of about 180,000 clones, 63% of them appearing once. The source was CD4+ T cells sorted from blood, collected at week 0. The V call is TRBV18, the J call TRBJ1-2; no definite D call. The origin of this receptor is a human donor with alopecia areata. CDR3 sequence reads: CASSQGELSYGYTF. The CDR3 bases are TGTGCCAGCTCACAGGGTGAATTGAGCTATGGCTACACCTTC.